Below are 32 T cell receptor beta chains sequenced from a single sample in a study of cytomegalovirus exposure and HLA in healthy donors. A multiplex PCR was run with 60 Vbeta primers and 13 Jbeta primers. The assay was immunoSEQ multiplex PCR, and TCRdb's table has in-frame clones only and misses some. There are 180,000 or so clones in the sample; 80% to 85% occur only once, and 6.5% lies in the top ten. The sample comprised PBMCs. Receptor source: a woman aged 45-60 years in good health and CMV-seropositive.

V is TRBV27 and J is TRBJ1-6; D perhaps matches TRBD1 (6 bases). V lost 6 bases and J lost 13, with 19 bases in between. The germline CDR1 and CDR2 sequences are MNHEY and SMNVEV (reference sequence). This CDR3 is 14 amino acids long. Here the CDR3 DNA reads TGTGCCAGCAGCAAAACAGGGAACCCTTCGCCCCTCCACTTT. This gives the protein CASSKTGNPSPLHF.

This chain joins TRBV4-1 and TRBJ2-7, with 8 bases identical to TRBD1. The CDR3 totals 15 residues. Looked up from germline, CDR1 is MGHRA and CDR2 is YSYEKL. The V gene end was trimmed by 5 bases and the J gene end by 1 base; junction bases not matched to a gene: 7. Here the CDR3 reads CASSSAGGLSYEQYF. CDR3 DNA sequence: TGCGCCAGCAGCTCGGCAGGGGGCTTGTCCTACGAGCAGTACTTC.

The chain employs TRBV28 and TRBJ1-5, with a possible D match to TRBD1 (5 bases). Trimming cost V 4 bases and J 0 bases, with 10 bases left between them. This CDR3 region has 15 residues. Germline CDR1 reads MDHEN; CDR2 reads SYDVKM. This CDR3 is CASSSGTDSNQPQHF. DNA for the CDR3: TGTGCCAGCAGTTCAGGGACTGATAGCAATCAGCCCCAGCATTTT. The full variable domain, in which reference TRBV28 and TRBJ1-5 provide the parts outside the CDR3, is DVKVTQSSRYLVKRTGEKVFLECVQDMDHENMFWYRQDPGLGLRLIYFSYDVKMKEKGDIPEGYSVSREKKERFSLILESASTNQTSMYLCASSSGTDSNQPQHFGDGTRLSIL.

The J gene is TRBJ2-5, the V gene TRBV10-2; TRBD2 aligns across 13 bases. The germline gives CDR1 WSHSY, CDR2 SAAADI. The CDR3 spans 16 residues. V was pared by 2 bases and J by 5 bases, with 5 bases of the junction left unmatched. CDR3 DNA sequence: TGCGCCAGCAGTGAGGGACTAGCGGGAGTCTCGGAGACCCAGTACTTC. This encodes CASSEGLAGVSETQYF.

V gene TRBV19 combines with J gene TRBJ1-1; no clear D. The CDR3 consists of 17 residues. V dropped 9 bases and J dropped 4 bases, with 27 bases sitting between them. The germline gives CDR1 LNHDA, CDR2 SQIVND (reference sequence). CDR3 bases: TGTGCCAGCAGATATTTAGGGCCGCTCGGGAGAAGCACTGAAGCTTTCTTT. This encodes CASRYLGPLGRSTEAFF.

A few counts support this clone. The chain has TRBV19 and TRBJ2-7; D gene ambiguous. CDR3 length: 13 amino acids. In germline, CDR1 is LNHDA, CDR2 SQIVND (reference sequence). Deletions cut 3 bases from V and 1 base from J, with 7 bases between. CDR3 DNA: TGTGCCAGTAGTATTCCAAATTCCTACGAGCAGTACTTC. It specifies CASSIPNSYEQYF.

J is TRBJ2-3 and V is TRBV7-3; D is uncertain. V lost 3 bases and J lost 1, with 20 bases in between. Germline V gene data show CDR1 as SGHTA and CDR2 as FQGTGA. There are 18 residues in the CDR3. The CDR3 loop reads CASSFSYPGQPGTDTQYF. In DNA, the CDR3 is TGTGCCAGCAGCTTTTCCTACCCGGGTCAGCCAGGCACAGATACGCAGTATTTT.

The chain links TRBV29-1 to TRBJ2-7, with a possible D match to TRBD2 (6 bases). There are 13 residues in the CDR3. Germline assignment: CDR1 SQVTM and CDR2 ANQGSEA. V lost 1 base, J lost 3 bases, and 10 bases lay in between. As DNA, the CDR3 is TGCAGCGTTGAAGGTCAGGGAGGCTACGAGCAGTACTTC. Amino acids: CSVEGQGGYEQYF.

This chain joins TRBV10-3 and TRBJ1-5; D gene uncertain. The length of the CDR3 is 12 residues. The ends were cut back, 2 bases at V and 4 bases at J, with 3 bases in the middle. The V gene's germline CDR1 is ENHRY and CDR2 SYGVKD. For the CDR3, the DNA is TGTGCCATCAGTGAGCGGAATCAGCCCCAGCATTTT. Protein sequence: CAISERNQPQHF.

V is TRBV28 and J is TRBJ1-4; no definite D call. The CDR3 runs to 13 residues. V was cut by 6 bases and J by 8 bases, with 13 bases left in between. CDR1 is MDHEN and CDR2 is SYDVKM in the germline V gene. The CDR3 DNA reads as TGTGCCAGCAGGGGTAGCGCTCGAGAAAAACTGTTTTTT. This sequence encodes CASRGSAREKLFF.

J is TRBJ1-1 and V is TRBV19; D unresolved. This CDR3 contains 14 residues. V lost 6 bases to trimming and J lost 2 bases, with 13 bases between them. CDR1 and CDR2 (germline): LNHDA, SQIVND (reference sequence). The CDR3 DNA reads TGTGCCAGTAGGAGAGGCGCGTTAAACACTGAAGCTTTCTTT. Its translation is CASRRGALNTEAFF.

A few counts support this clone. The rearrangement uses TRBV15 and TRBJ2-7; 8 bases fit TRBD1. The CDR3 runs to 17 residues. Germline values: CDR1 LNHNV, CDR2 YYDKDF (reference sequence). The trim removed 4 bases at V and 5 bases at J, leaving 16 bases unmatched. The CDR3 region has the DNA TGTGCCACCAGCATCCAATCTCCTTGGACAGGGCTCAACGAGCAGTACTTC. Translation: CATSIQSPWTGLNEQYF.

This rearrangement joins TRBV5-1 to TRBJ1-5, with 8 bases lining up with TRBD1. Germline V lookup: CDR1 SGHRS, CDR2 YFSETQ. The ends lost 0 bases at V and 9 bases at J; junction bases unmatched: 5. This CDR3 comprises 14 residues. CDR3 in amino acids: CASSLDGQGRPQHF. CDR3 coding DNA: TGCGCCAGCAGCTTGGACGGACAGGGCCGGCCCCAGCATTTT.

This chain links TRBV4-2 with TRBJ1-2, with D possibly being TRBD1 (6 bases). The CDR3 length is 15 residues. Germline assignment: CDR1 LGHNA and CDR2 YNFKEQ. V was cut by 0 bases and J by 3 bases, with 11 bases left in between. The CDR3 DNA sequence: TGTGCCAGCAGCCAAGAGAGGGGGTTGGACTATGGCTACACCTTC. Translation: CASSQERGLDYGYTF.

This chain connects TRBV27 to TRBJ2-1, with 9 nucleotides matching TRBD1. The CDR3 contains 15 residues. CDR1 is MNHEY, CDR2 SMNVEV, per germline (reference sequence). The junction had 1 base not matched to a gene; V was cut back by 3 bases and J by 1 base. The CDR3 protein is CASSFGQGSYNEQFF. In DNA, the CDR3 is TGTGCCAGCAGTTTTGGACAGGGGTCCTACAATGAGCAGTTCTTC.

The chain links TRBV19 to TRBJ2-7; TRBD1 might be the D (6 bases). V was pared by 4 bases and J by 0 bases, with 10 bases between. The V gene's germline CDR1 is LNHDA and CDR2 SQIVND (reference sequence). CDR3 length: 14 residues. CDR3 in amino acids: CASSTLDSSYEQYF. In DNA form, the CDR3 reads TGTGCCAGTAGTACATTGGACAGCTCCTACGAGCAGTACTTC.

In its sample, this clone was seen once. The chain combines TRBV7-2 with TRBJ1-4; D is unresolved. This CDR3 contains 14 residues. Germline assignment: CDR1 SGHTA and CDR2 FQGNSA. V lost 5 bases and J 5 bases, leaving 12 bases between the germline ends. CDR3 sequence reads: CASSPGHGNEKLFF. The CDR3 nucleotides read TGTGCCAGCAGCCCGGGTCATGGGAATGAAAAACTGTTTTTT.

The chain carries TRBV6-6 and TRBJ1-4; the match to TRBD1 covers 10 bases. The CDR3 is made up of 15 amino acids. Germline CDR1 and CDR2: MNHNY and SVGAGI (reference sequence). With 6 bases clipped from V and 7 bases from J, the junction kept 8 bases outside the gene matches. CDR3 sequence (DNA): TGTGCCAGCAGCCCCTCGACAGGGGGCCGTGAAAAACTGTTTTTT. Translation: CASSPSTGGREKLFF.

The J gene is TRBJ2-3, the V gene TRBV2; maybe TRBD1 (6 bases). The CDR3 is 15 amino acids. Germline V gene data show CDR1 as SNHLY and CDR2 as FYNNEI. The V gene lost 5 bases and the J gene lost 0 bases, with 12 bases spanning the gap. The CDR3 DNA is TGTGCCAGCAGTAAGACAGGCCTGAGCACAGATACGCAGTATTTT. Translated, it gives CASSKTGLSTDTQYF.

The V and J genes are TRBV29-1 and TRBJ1-1; D is unresolved. The CDR3 consists of 13 residues. Trimming removed 5 bases at V and 1 base at J, with 11 bases between. The germline CDR1 and CDR2 sequences are SQVTM and ANQGSEA. CDR3: CSVLLTSNTEAFF. CDR3 nucleotide sequence: TGCAGCGTTCTCCTAACGTCGAACACTGAAGCTTTCTTT.

The V and J genes are TRBV7-9 and TRBJ2-3; 8 bases match TRBD2. Unmatched junction bases numbered 8, after V lost 5 bases and J lost 1 base. The germline V gene has CDR1 SEHNR and CDR2 FQNEAQ (reference sequence). The CDR3 totals 16 residues. The CDR3: CASSTGGGRRTDTQYF. The CDR3 DNA is TGTGCCAGCAGCACCGGGGGGGGCAGACGCACAGATACGCAGTATTTT.

The chain uses TRBV5-5 and TRBJ2-3, with 16 nucleotides matching TRBD2. The CDR3 length is 17 residues. Germline V gene sequence: CDR1 SGHKS, CDR2 YYEKEE (reference sequence). V trimming: 5 bases; J trimming: 6 bases; junction bases outside the gene matches: 9. The CDR3 nucleotides are TGTGCCAGCAGTTTTTCCGGGACTAGCGGGAGGGCCGATACGCAGTATTTT. It yields the protein CASSFSGTSGRADTQYF.

There are a few counts of this clone. This chain links TRBV7-9 with TRBJ1-2; 9 positions match TRBD1. Germline assignment: CDR1 SEHNR and CDR2 FQNEAQ (reference sequence). Germline trimming cut 7 bases from V and 6 bases from J; bases unmatched to any gene: 6. The CDR3 spans 13 residues. The CDR3 region is CASNRDRVDGYTF. The CDR3 DNA reads TGTGCCAGCAACCGGGACAGGGTAGATGGCTACACCTTC.

The chain employs TRBV9 and TRBJ2-5; 10 bases fit TRBD2. The J call could be wrong; TRBJ2-7 is a better fit for the DNA end. Germline CDR1 is SGDLS and CDR2 is YYNGEE. The CDR3 has 16 residues. The CDR3 loop reads CASSPGSLAGIYEQYF. The CDR3 region has the DNA TGTGCCAGCAGCCCAGGGTCACTAGCGGGGATCTACGAGCAGTACTTC.

The chain is built from TRBV2 and TRBJ2-5; 7 bases align to TRBD2. TRBJ2-7 explains the end of the DNA better; the J call may be wrong. The CDR3 contains 15 residues. Germline V lookup: CDR1 SNHLY, CDR2 FYNNEI. CDR3 protein: CASSAGGSGSYEQYF. DNA for the CDR3: TGTGCCAGCAGTGCCGGCGGGAGCGGCTCCTACGAGCAGTACTTC.

The gene calls are TRBV13 and TRBJ2-3; D remains ambiguous. V lost 1 base and J 3 bases, leaving 14 bases between the germline ends. Germline-derived CDR1 and CDR2 are PRHDT and FYEKMQ (reference sequence). This CDR3 has 16 amino acids. The CDR3 protein is CASSLVARSMTDTQYF. CDR3 DNA sequence: TGTGCCAGCAGCTTAGTAGCTAGAAGTATGACAGATACGCAGTATTTT.

The chain's CDR3 is CASSYDRVGIQPQHF. The DNA for the CDR3 is TGTGCCAGCAGCTATGACAGGGTCGGGATTCAGCCCCAGCATTTT. V gene TRBV28 combines with J gene TRBJ1-5; TRBD1 agrees at 7 bases. The V and J ends lost 6 bases and 6 bases, in that order; junction bases with no gene match: 11. Per the germline V gene, CDR1 is MDHEN and CDR2 is SYDVKM. The CDR3 extends over 15 amino acids.

The chain uses TRBV5-1 and TRBJ2-5; 10 nucleotides align to TRBD2. Near its end, the DNA agrees better with TRBJ2-7, so the J call may be wrong. Germline V CDR1 and CDR2: SGHRS, YFSETQ. There are 16 residues in the CDR3. CDR3 DNA: TGCGCCAGCAGCTTGGGCCCGAGCGGGGGGGCCTACGAGCAGTACTTC. This encodes CASSLGPSGGAYEQYF.

Note on this clone: Its ends do not fully match the called genes, so a read error is possible. This specimen includes other DNA sequences encoding the same CDR3. The chain combines TRBV27 with TRBJ2-1, with 10 bases lining up with TRBD1. The CDR3 sequence is 16 residues long. Germline V gene sequence: CDR1 MNHEY, CDR2 SMNVEV (reference sequence). The CDR3 DNA follows: TGCGCCAGCAGTTTATATAGGGTGACAGGGGGCGATGAGCAGTTCTTC. Translated: CASSLYRVTGGDEQFF.

The gene calls are TRBV7-9 and TRBJ1-4; 7 positions agree with TRBD1. CDR3 length: 16 amino acids. Germline trimming cut 2 bases from V and 7 bases from J; bases unmatched to any gene: 10. Germline CDR1 reads SEHNR; CDR2 reads FQNEAQ (reference sequence). The CDR3 protein is CASSLSIGGIGEKLFF. The CDR3 DNA follows: TGTGCCAGCAGCTTATCGATAGGGGGCATAGGTGAAAAACTGTTTTTT.

The genes are TRBV5-1 and TRBJ1-2; 9 bases align to TRBD1. The germline CDR1 and CDR2 sequences are SGHRS and YFSETQ. V dropped 4 bases and J dropped 3; count of bases not matched to a gene: 7. The CDR3 extends over 15 amino acids. CDR3 residues: CASSQGQGSDYGYTF. The CDR3 DNA follows: TGCGCCAGCAGCCAGGGACAGGGTAGTGACTATGGCTACACCTTC. The full variable domain, completed using reference TRBV5-1 and TRBJ1-2, is KAGVTQTPRYLIKTRGQQVTLSCSPISGHRSVSWYQQTPGQGLQFLFEYFSETQRNKGNFPGRFSGRQFSNSRSEMNVSTLELGDSALYLCASSQGQGSDYGYTFGSGTRLTVV.

The rearrangement joins TRBV7-6 to TRBJ1-4; perhaps TRBD1 as D (6 bases). The V gene's germline CDR1 is SGHVS and CDR2 FNYEAQ. The CDR3 is made up of 16 amino acids. The V gene lost 4 bases and the J gene lost 5 bases, with 17 bases spanning the gap. CDR3 in DNA: TGTGCCAGCAGCTCCGAAGGGGGGGCGGGGAATGAAAAACTGTTTTTT. Protein: CASSSEGGAGNEKLFF.